There are a few counts of the clone carrying this T cell receptor beta chain. Measured with immunoSEQ multiplex PCR; TCRdb has only the in-frame clones, and not every one. The repertoire includes roughly 76,000 clones, 70% to 85% of them detected once, and 9.5% to 10% sits in the top ten. Trimming removed 1 base from V and 5 bases from J; junction bases left unmatched: 6. This CDR3 has 16 residues. Per the germline V gene, CDR1 is SGHTA and CDR2 is FQGTGA. This specimen belongs to a study of radiotherapy plus CTLA-4 blockade in lung cancer. The rearrangement joins TRBV7-3 to TRBJ2-7, with 12 nucleotides matching TRBD2. The origin of this receptor is a human donor with non-small cell lung cancer whose response to radiotherapy plus ipilimumab could not be evaluated. The sequences come from peripheral blood, collected from a patient treated with radiotherapy plus ipilimumab. The CDR3 is CASSLKGRLAGDEQYF. The CDR3 nucleotides read TGTGCCAGCAGCTTAAAGGGGAGACTAGCGGGAGACGAGCAGTACTTC. The whole variable domain, filled in from reference TRBV7-3 and TRBJ2-7, reads GAGVSQTPSNKVTEKGKYVELRCDPISGHTALYWYRQSLGQGPEFLIYFQGTGAADDSGLPNDRFFAVRPEGSVSTLKIQRTERGDSAVYLCASSLKGRLAGDEQYFGPGTRLTVT.